These 30 T cell receptor beta chains were all obtained from the same sample, sequenced in a study of blood T cell repertoires in COVID-19. The method was immunoSEQ multiplex PCR; TCRdb's version includes in-frame clones alone and lacks a portion of them. This table has about 46,000 clones, 75% to 90% appearing once. The source material was peripheral blood. Receptor source: a human donor with active COVID-19. The donor label of this sample is uncertain.

The J gene is TRBJ2-6, the V gene TRBV18; 12 positions match TRBD1. With V trimmed by 3 bases and J by 4 bases, 4 bases remained unmatched. The CDR3 has 17 residues. The germline V gene has CDR1 KGHSH and CDR2 LQKENI. The CDR3 DNA reads as TGTGCCAGCTCACCGGGACAGGGGGCCGGAGGGGCCAACGTCCTGACTTTC. Its translation is CASSPGQGAGGANVLTF.

The V call is TRBV3-1 (or the pseudogene TRBV3-2), the J call TRBJ2-1; TRBD2 matches 13 bases. Germline lookup yields CDR1 LGHDT and CDR2 YNNKEL (reference sequence). With V trimmed by 4 bases and J by 6 bases, 3 bases remained unmatched. The CDR3 runs to 15 residues. The chain's CDR3 is CASSLWTSGSNEQFF. The DNA of the CDR3 is TGTGCCAGCAGCCTTTGGACTAGCGGGAGCAATGAGCAGTTCTTC.

The V call is TRBV27, the J call TRBJ1-2; TRBD1 aligns across 8 bases. V lost 2 bases and J lost 7; bases outside the gene matches: 9. CDR3 length equals 15 residues. Germline CDR1 reads MNHEY; CDR2 reads SMNVEV (reference sequence). The CDR3: CASSLKGQGASGYTF. Written as DNA, the CDR3 is TGTGCCAGCAGTTTAAAAGGGCAGGGGGCTAGTGGCTACACCTTC.

CDR3 sequence reads: CASSYSGGQFF. In DNA, the CDR3 is TGTGCCAGCAGTTACAGCGGGGGGCAGTTCTTC. This sequence joins TRBV6-6 and TRBJ2-1; 8 nucleotides agree with TRBD2. The CDR3 totals 11 residues. Germline loops: CDR1 MNHNY, CDR2 SVGAGI (reference sequence). The J segment lost 12 bases and the V segment lost 2 bases, leaving 0 bases of the junction unmatched.

The rearrangement joins TRBV18 to TRBJ2-7; possibly TRBD2 for D (6 bases). Germline CDR1 is KGHSH and CDR2 is LQKENI. The CDR3 runs 14 residues. Trimming removed 3 bases from V and 6 bases from J, with 15 bases in between. CDR3 coding DNA: TGTGCCAGCTCACCGCAGAATGGGGGAGGCGAGCAGTACTTC. It codes for CASSPQNGGGEQYF. Full variable domain (rest looked up from reference TRBV18 and TRBJ2-7): NAGVMQNPRHLVRRRGQEARLRCSPMKGHSHVYWYRQLPEEGLKFMVYLQKENIIDESGMPKERFSAEFPKEGPSILRIQQVVRGDSAAYFCASSPQNGGGEQYFGPGTRLTVT.

The J gene is TRBJ1-2, the V gene TRBV4-1, with no clear D. Deletions cut 4 bases from V and 5 bases from J, with 20 bases between. CDR3 length: 16 amino acids. The germline V gene has CDR1 MGHRA and CDR2 YSYEKL. CDR3 nucleotide sequence: TGCGCCAGCAGCCCATCCGGGGTCAGCTCCGAGTATGGCTACACCTTC. It yields the protein CASSPSGVSSEYGYTF.

The J gene is TRBJ2-7, the V gene TRBV18, with TRBD1 identical over 7 bases. Germline V gene data show CDR1 as KGHSH and CDR2 as LQKENI. This CDR3 comprises 13 residues. V was pared by 3 bases and J by 13 bases, with 12 bases of the junction left unmatched. The CDR3 DNA sequence: TGTGCCAGCTCACCGGGACAGAGCTTCGACCACTACTTC. Encoded protein: CASSPGQSFDHYF.

This clone has only a few counts. For the CDR3, the DNA is TGCGCCAGCAGCTTGAACAGGGTCAATGAGCAGTTCTTC. The encoded protein is CASSLNRVNEQFF. The chain combines TRBV5-1 with TRBJ2-1, with a weak D call TRBD1 (6 bases). V lost 1 base, J lost 6 bases, and 8 bases lay in between. The CDR3 has 13 residues. The germline V gene encodes CDR1 SGHRS and CDR2 YFSETQ.

This clone was observed a few times. The CDR3 nucleotides read TGCGCCAGCAGCCAATTTCGGACTAGCGGGTCCTCCTCCTACGAGCAGTACTTC. Translating gives CASSQFRTSGSSSYEQYF. V gene TRBV4-1 combines with J gene TRBJ2-7; 11 positions agree with TRBD2. With 2 bases clipped from V and 0 bases from J, the junction kept 9 bases outside the gene matches. Germline CDR1 reads MGHRA; CDR2 reads YSYEKL. The CDR3 covers 18 residues.

In DNA form, the CDR3 reads TGTGCCAGCAGCTTCAGCGGACTAGCGGGAGAGCAGTTCTTC. Amino acid sequence: CASSFSGLAGEQFF. The J gene is TRBJ2-1, the V gene TRBV7-9; 12 bases fit TRBD2. Germline loops: CDR1 SEHNR, CDR2 FQNEAQ (reference sequence). Germline trimming cut 3 bases from V and 10 bases from J; bases unmatched to any gene: 4. The CDR3 is 14 residues long. The variable domain in full, completed from reference TRBV7-9 and TRBJ2-1, reads DTGVSQNPRHKITKRGQNVTFRCDPISEHNRLYWYRQTLGQGPEFLTYFQNEAQLEKSRLLSDRFSAERPKGSFSTLEIQRTEQGDSAMYLCASSFSGLAGEQFFGPGTRLTVL.

The rearrangement uses TRBV5-6 and TRBJ1-4; D not resolved. V was clipped by 4 bases and J by 5 bases, with 6 bases between them. Germline loops: CDR1 SGHDT, CDR2 YYEEEE. This CDR3 contains 12 residues. CDR3 nucleotides: TGTGCCAGCAGCATCCAGAATGAAAAACTGTTTTTT. Encoded protein: CASSIQNEKLFF.

This sequence joins TRBV19 and TRBJ2-5, with TRBD2 matching 12 bases. The CDR3 length is 16 residues. The germline gives CDR1 LNHDA, CDR2 SQIVND (reference sequence). V lost 9 bases to trimming and J lost 3 bases; unmatched junction nucleotides: 11. CDR3 sequence: CARLAGGRNFKETQYF. Written as DNA, the CDR3 is TGTGCCAGGCTAGCGGGAGGGCGAAACTTTAAAGAGACCCAGTACTTC. The variable domain in full, completed from reference TRBV19 and TRBJ2-5, reads DGGITQSPKYLFRKEGQNVTLSCEQNLNHDAMYWYRQDPGQGLRLIYYSQIVNDFQKGDIAEGYSVSREKKESFPLTVTSAQKNPTAFYLCARLAGGRNFKETQYFGPGTRLLVL.

This clone turned up a few times. This chain links TRBV9 with TRBJ1-6, with 11 nucleotides matching TRBD1. This CDR3 comprises 14 residues. Trimming took 3 bases from V and 13 from J; bases not matched to a gene: 6. The germline V gene encodes CDR1 SGDLS and CDR2 YYNGEE. CDR3 nucleotide sequence: TGTGCCAGCAGCGCCGGGACAGGGGGGTCGCCCCTCCACTTT. Translating it yields CASSAGTGGSPLHF.

The chain employs TRBV9 and TRBJ2-3; 13 nucleotides align to TRBD2. Germline V CDR1 and CDR2: SGDLS, YYNGEE. V lost 4 bases to trimming and J lost 1 base; unmatched junction nucleotides: 3. This CDR3 is built from 16 residues. The DNA of the CDR3 is TGTGCCAGCAGCTCAGGACTAGCGGGGGGCACAGATACGCAGTATTTT. It is translated as CASSSGLAGGTDTQYF.

This chain links TRBV5-1 with TRBJ1-1; 9 positions match TRBD1. The CDR3 extends over 13 amino acids. Losses at the gene ends were 8 bases for V and 3 bases for J; bases not matched to a gene: 5. CDR1 and CDR2 (germline): SGHRS, YFSETQ. In DNA form, the CDR3 reads TGCGCCAGTCGCACAGGGGGCCACACTGAAGCTTTCTTT. This codes for CASRTGGHTEAFF.

This clone was counted a few times. This chain uses TRBV6-2 or TRBV6-3 with TRBJ2-7; the match to TRBD2 covers 7 bases. In germline, CDR1 is MNHEY, CDR2 SVGEGT. There are 16 residues in the CDR3. Trimming took 6 bases from V and 3 from J; bases not matched to a gene: 14. This CDR3 reads CASRPKWGGPVYEQYF. CDR3 nucleotide sequence: TGTGCCAGCAGACCTAAGTGGGGAGGGCCAGTCTACGAGCAGTACTTC.

The chain uses TRBV9 and TRBJ2-1; possibly TRBD1 for D (5 bases). The V end was cut by 0 bases, the J end by 5 bases, with 9 bases between. The CDR3 loop spans 14 amino acids. Per germline, CDR1 SGDLS and CDR2 YYNGEE. The CDR3 reads CASSVAGHNNEQFF. CDR3 bases: TGTGCCAGCAGCGTAGCCGGACATAACAATGAGCAGTTCTTC. The variable domain in full, completed from reference TRBV9 and TRBJ2-1, reads DSGVTQTPKHLITATGQRVTLRCSPRSGDLSVYWYQQSLDQGLQFLIQYYNGEERAKGNILERFSAQQFPDLHSELNLSSLELGDSALYFCASSVAGHNNEQFFGPGTRLTVL.

The chain is built from TRBV27 and TRBJ2-7; 8 bases fit TRBD1. The CDR3 has 14 residues. Germline V gene data show CDR1 as MNHEY and CDR2 as SMNVEV (reference sequence). The V gene end was trimmed by 6 bases and the J gene end by 2 bases; junction bases not matched to a gene: 6. The DNA of the CDR3 is TGTGCCAGCAGCATAGACAGGGGCCCCTACGAGCAGTACTTC. It encodes CASSIDRGPYEQYF.

The V and J genes are TRBV6-2 or TRBV6-3 and TRBJ2-2, with TRBD1 identical over 9 bases. CDR1 and CDR2 from the germline V gene are MNHEY and SVGEGT. V gave up 5 bases and J gave up 4 bases; unmatched junction bases: 5. The CDR3 covers 15 residues. This CDR3 is CASSQRDRVTGELFF. CDR3 DNA: TGTGCCAGCAGTCAAAGGGACAGGGTCACCGGGGAGCTGTTTTTT.

The J gene is TRBJ1-5, the V gene TRBV2; TRBD1 might be the D (5 bases). The germline gives CDR1 SNHLY, CDR2 FYNNEI. The CDR3 spans 15 residues. Deletions cut 4 bases from V and 0 bases from J, with 10 bases between. The CDR3 DNA reads as TGTGCCAGCAGTGGTCAGGGACTTAGCAATCAGCCCCAGCATTTT. The encoded protein is CASSGQGLSNQPQHF.

The V gene is TRBV29-1, the J gene TRBJ1-2; no clear D gene. This CDR3 contains 13 residues. Germline lookup yields CDR1 SQVTM and CDR2 ANQGSEA. Between the trimmed V and J ends, which lost 0 bases and 4 bases, there was a span of 9 bases. Written as DNA, the CDR3 is TGCAGCGTTGAAGATCGGTCTCTCTATGGCTACACCTTC. Translating gives CSVEDRSLYGYTF.

This rearrangement joins TRBV19 to TRBJ2-2; D not certain. Trimming removed 3 bases at V and 5 bases at J, with 7 bases between. This CDR3 has 13 residues. In germline, CDR1 is LNHDA, CDR2 SQIVND (reference sequence). The CDR3 region is CASSIRLTGELFF. The CDR3 nucleotides are TGTGCCAGTAGTATCAGGCTGACCGGGGAGCTGTTTTTT.

V is TRBV19 and J is TRBJ1-1, with a weak D call TRBD1 (5 bases). The CDR3 length is 13 residues. V lost 3 bases to trimming and J lost 7 bases, with 12 bases between them. Per the germline V gene, CDR1 is LNHDA and CDR2 is SQIVND (reference sequence). The CDR3 DNA is TGTGCCAGTAGTATTAGAGGACAACTTGAAGCTTTCTTT. Protein product: CASSIRGQLEAFF. Filled out from reference TRBV19 and TRBJ1-1, the complete variable domain reads DGGITQSPKYLFRKEGQNVTLSCEQNLNHDAMYWYRQDPGQGLRLIYYSQIVNDFQKGDIAEGYSVSREKKESFPLTVTSAQKNPTAFYLCASSIRGQLEAFFGQGTRLTVV.

This clone has more than one count but fewer than ten. This chain connects TRBV29-1 to TRBJ2-7, with a possible D match to TRBD2 (6 bases). V was pared by 4 bases and J by 6 bases, with 19 bases between. The CDR3 is made up of 14 amino acids. Germline V lookup: CDR1 SQVTM, CDR2 ANQGSEA. CDR3 region: CSVVGGTVTLEQYF. The CDR3 DNA sequence: TGCAGCGTTGTAGGTGGGACTGTAACTCTCGAGCAGTACTTC.

This rearrangement joins TRBV5-5 to TRBJ1-5; D unresolved. This CDR3 spans 17 amino acids. Per the germline V gene, CDR1 is SGHKS and CDR2 is YYEKEE (reference sequence). Trimming removed 0 bases from V and 2 bases from J, with 15 bases in between. CDR3: CASSLVTPLTGNQPQHF. The CDR3 DNA follows: TGTGCCAGCAGCTTGGTGACTCCTCTAACGGGCAATCAGCCCCAGCATTTT. The variable domain in full, with the rest retrieved from reference TRBV5-5 and TRBJ1-5, is DAGVTQSPTHLIKTRGQQVTLRCSPISGHKSVSWYQQVLGQGPQFIFQYYEKEERGRGNFPDRFSARQFPNYSSELNVNALLLGDSALYLCASSLVTPLTGNQPQHFGDGTRLSIL.

V gene TRBV6-2 or TRBV6-3 combines with J gene TRBJ2-5, with a possible D match to TRBD2 (7 bases). Germline V lookup: CDR1 MNHEY, CDR2 SVGEGT. CDR3 length equals 16 residues. V was pared by 2 bases and J by 1 base, with 14 bases between. The DNA for the CDR3 is TGTGCCAGCAGTTACGTCATCGGGGGGCCCCAAGAGACCCAGTACTTC. It specifies CASSYVIGGPQETQYF.

The gene calls are TRBV15 and TRBJ1-4, with TRBD1 as a possible D gene (5 bases). The CDR3 length is 15 residues. Germline V gene sequence: CDR1 LNHNV, CDR2 YYDKDF (reference sequence). The germline V and J ends were trimmed by 0 bases and 6 bases, with 11 bases remaining between them. CDR3 residues: CATSRDTGWDEKLFF. For the CDR3, the DNA is TGTGCCACCAGCAGAGACACAGGTTGGGATGAAAAACTGTTTTTT.

The gene calls are TRBV6-2 or TRBV6-3 and TRBJ1-1; D unclear. The CDR3 spans 11 residues. Germline V CDR1 and CDR2: MNHEY, SVGEGT. V lost 2 bases and J 11 bases, leaving 9 bases between the germline ends. This CDR3 reads CASSYLGTAFF. Here the CDR3 DNA reads TGTGCCAGCAGTTACCTAGGCACGGCTTTCTTT.

V usage is TRBV2 and J usage is TRBJ1-1; 7 bases agree with TRBD1. V lost 6 bases to trimming and J lost 5 bases; unmatched junction nucleotides: 9. The CDR3 loop spans 14 amino acids. Germline V gives CDR1 SNHLY, CDR2 FYNNEI. CDR3 amino acids: CASRTGGGGTEAFF. CDR3 nucleotide sequence: TGTGCCAGCAGGACCGGAGGGGGCGGGACTGAAGCTTTCTTT. Together with reference TRBV2 and TRBJ1-1, the CDR3 gives the full variable domain: EPEVTQTPSHQVTQMGQEVILRCVPISNHLYFYWYRQILGQKVEFLVSFYNNEISEKSEIFDDQFSVERPDGSNFTLKIRSTKLEDSAMYFCASRTGGGGTEAFFGQGTRLTVV.

The chain recombines TRBV5-1 with TRBJ2-2; 14 bases agree with TRBD2. The germline CDR1 and CDR2 sequences are SGHRS and YFSETQ. This CDR3 has 19 residues. Unmatched junction bases numbered 10, after V lost 4 bases and J lost 2 bases. The CDR3 region has the DNA TGCGCCAGCAGCCCTACCGGGACTAGCGGGAGCCGTAACACCGGGGAGCTGTTTTTT. This gives the protein CASSPTGTSGSRNTGELFF. Filled out from reference TRBV5-1 and TRBJ2-2, the complete variable domain reads KAGVTQTPRYLIKTRGQQVTLSCSPISGHRSVSWYQQTPGQGLQFLFEYFSETQRNKGNFPGRFSGRQFSNSRSEMNVSTLELGDSALYLCASSPTGTSGSRNTGELFFGEGSRLTVL.